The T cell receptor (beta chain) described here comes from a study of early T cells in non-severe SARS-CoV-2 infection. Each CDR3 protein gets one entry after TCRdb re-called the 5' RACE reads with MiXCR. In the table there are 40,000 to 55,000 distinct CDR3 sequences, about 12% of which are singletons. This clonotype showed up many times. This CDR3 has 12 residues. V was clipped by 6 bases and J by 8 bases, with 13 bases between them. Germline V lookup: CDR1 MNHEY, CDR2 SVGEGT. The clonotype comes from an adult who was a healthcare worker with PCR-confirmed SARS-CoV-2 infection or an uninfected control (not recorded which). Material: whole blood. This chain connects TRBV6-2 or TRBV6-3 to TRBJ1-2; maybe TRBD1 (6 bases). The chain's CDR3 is CASSQRQAGYTF. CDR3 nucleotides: TGTGCCAGCAGCCAGAGACAGGCCGGCTACACCTTC.